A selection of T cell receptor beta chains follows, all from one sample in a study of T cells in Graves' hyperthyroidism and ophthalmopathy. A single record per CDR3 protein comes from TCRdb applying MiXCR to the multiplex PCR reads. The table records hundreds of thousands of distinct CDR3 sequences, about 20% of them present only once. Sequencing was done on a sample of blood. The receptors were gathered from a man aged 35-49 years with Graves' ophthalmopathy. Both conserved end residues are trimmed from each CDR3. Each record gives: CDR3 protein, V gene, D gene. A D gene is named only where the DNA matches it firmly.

CDR3aa: ASSLRALFDANYGYT; v_gene: TRBV18; d_gene: NA
CDR3aa: ASSVGGSAGNEQF; v_gene: TRBV9; d_gene: NA
CDR3aa: ASSLQGDTEAF; v_gene: TRBV18; d_gene: TRBD1
CDR3aa: AISFGGGGDEKLF; v_gene: TRBV10-3; d_gene: TRBD1
CDR3aa: ASTLTRSYNEQF; v_gene: TRBV7-8; d_gene: NA
CDR3aa: ASSHGLKAF; v_gene: TRBV3-1; d_gene: NA
CDR3aa: SVEVSGYEQY; v_gene: TRBV29-1; d_gene: NA
CDR3aa: ASSLLGEPNEKLF; v_gene: TRBV12-3/TRBV12-4; d_gene: NA
CDR3aa: ASSRTRQETQY; v_gene: TRBV3-1; d_gene: NA
CDR3aa: ASSPGRDRTPYEQY; v_gene: TRBV18; d_gene: NA
CDR3aa: ASRASTWASNQPQH; v_gene: TRBV28; d_gene: NA
CDR3aa: ASSLPQGNYGYT; v_gene: TRBV28; d_gene: NA
CDR3aa: ASRGGNLAKNIQY; v_gene: TRBV6-1; d_gene: NA
CDR3aa: ASSLEAGGPVTDTQY; v_gene: TRBV27; d_gene: TRBD2
CDR3aa: ASSHYPGQSFNYGYT; v_gene: TRBV6-5; d_gene: TRBD1
CDR3aa: ASSLPNQGRDIQY; v_gene: TRBV7-9; d_gene: NA
CDR3aa: ASMDSANTGELF; v_gene: TRBV2; d_gene: NA
CDR3aa: ASSEFAGGAQGTQY; v_gene: TRBV10-1; d_gene: TRBD2
CDR3aa: ASSSILSTDTQY; v_gene: TRBV11-2; d_gene: NA
CDR3aa: ASSLAGLALGNEQF; v_gene: TRBV5-4; d_gene: TRBD2
CDR3aa: ASSGTATGELF; v_gene: TRBV27; d_gene: NA
CDR3aa: ASSSRVGIYAQY; v_gene: TRBV6-5; d_gene: NA
CDR3aa: ASSPDRGGFGAF; v_gene: TRBV19; d_gene: TRBD1
CDR3aa: ASSLVSGHNSPLH; v_gene: TRBV5-1; d_gene: NA
CDR3aa: ASIEMGLAGRGPYEQY; v_gene: TRBV2; d_gene: TRBD2
CDR3aa: ASSPWDTVNNYGYT; v_gene: TRBV28; d_gene: NA
CDR3aa: ASKRWGLAQTGELF; v_gene: TRBV19; d_gene: TRBD2
CDR3aa: ASSRSRGGPDTQY; v_gene: TRBV18; d_gene: TRBD2
CDR3aa: ASGRVSAGDEQF; v_gene: TRBV2; d_gene: NA
CDR3aa: AWSLGLDQPQH; v_gene: TRBV30; d_gene: NA
CDR3aa: ASSAGQGVSSPLH; v_gene: TRBV7-8; d_gene: TRBD1
CDR3aa: ASSSSTSGLYNEQF; v_gene: TRBV7-8; d_gene: TRBD2
CDR3aa: ASSLSQGGGESNIQY; v_gene: TRBV5-1; d_gene: NA
CDR3aa: ASRYRGQGDSPLH; v_gene: TRBV12-3/TRBV12-4; d_gene: TRBD1
CDR3aa: ASSLAPLSNEQF; v_gene: TRBV9; d_gene: NA
CDR3aa: ASSCSIPGHPSYEQY; v_gene: TRBV6-9; d_gene: NA
CDR3aa: ASSQTEARGSPLH; v_gene: TRBV3-1; d_gene: NA
CDR3aa: ASNSGTATDEQY; v_gene: TRBV19; d_gene: NA
CDR3aa: ASIQPAGEHSSGHPWEQY; v_gene: TRBV2; d_gene: NA
CDR3aa: ASSLKPTESGNTIY; v_gene: TRBV5-1; d_gene: NA
CDR3aa: ASSFQAGGSYEQY; v_gene: TRBV5-1; d_gene: TRBD2
CDR3aa: SVEGLGLAYEQY; v_gene: TRBV29-1; d_gene: NA
CDR3aa: ASSLPRAVTDTQY; v_gene: TRBV11-2; d_gene: NA
CDR3aa: AISEEPTPLTDTQY; v_gene: TRBV10-3; d_gene: NA
CDR3aa: AISEPKGKNTEAF; v_gene: TRBV10-3; d_gene: NA
CDR3aa: ASSVGRRGNTEAF; v_gene: TRBV2; d_gene: NA
CDR3aa: ASSVTSGMDTQY; v_gene: TRBV2; d_gene: TRBD2